This TCR beta chain emerged from a study of T cell responses to AZD1222 COVID-19 vaccine. Trimming pared 8 bases from V and 8 bases from J, leaving 24 bases between. Germline CDR1 is MDHEN and CDR2 is SYDVKM. The CDR3 sequence is 15 residues long. Study-wide findings and caveats: Vaccine-associated CD4 TCRs ranged over spike, dominating at 160-218 and 743-854.

This table comes from immunoSEQ multiplex PCR, and its TCRdb copy is limited to in-frame clones, with some not included. Here the sample spans 92,000 or so clones, 89% being singletons. Worth noting for this clone: Its antigen is not identified.

The chain recombines TRBV28 with TRBJ1-2; tentatively, D is TRBD1 (5 bases). The receptor comes from an adult in good health. This material consisted of peripheral blood, taken on day 0 of AZD1222 vaccination. The CDR3: CASALRRGDVGGYTF. The CDR3 nucleotides read TGTGCCAGCGCTCTCCGGAGAGGGGACGTGGGCGGCTACACCTTC.